This TCR beta chain was observed in a study of CD4 T cells in relation to SARS-CoV-2 and coronaviruses. Study background: Controls used an HIV-1 Nef peptide pool or no peptide. The HLA restriction of the shared crossreactive spike epitopes was mapped. Study-level points and caveats: No donor gave both pre-pandemic and post-infection samples.

This table comes from immunoSEQ multiplex PCR, and its TCRdb copy is limited to in-frame clones, with some not included. The profile covers about 17,000 clones, with about three quarters appearing a single time and approximately 31% taken by the ten largest. The unexposed donors gave CD4+ T cells in about 2011-2019, prior to COVID-19. After roughly ten days of culture, CD4+ T cells were isolated. As cell numbers allowed, unexposed-donor CD4+ T cells faced SARS-CoV-2 S/N and four cold-coronavirus spikes. The CDR3 totals 19 residues. Trimming cost V 4 bases and J 0 bases, with 21 bases left between them. CDR1 is KGHDR and CDR2 is SFDVKD in the germline V gene. This clone was detected once. Its cognate antigen is unknown.

J is TRBJ2-1 and V is TRBV24-1, with D perhaps matching TRBD2 (5 bases). What was sequenced was CD4+ T cells from PBMCs, cultured in vitro. The TCR was taken from a human donor in good health. The CDR3 reads CATSEKGRLGSPSYNEQFF. As DNA, the CDR3 is TGTGCCACCAGTGAAAAAGGGCGGTTGGGGAGTCCCTCCTACAATGAGCAGTTCTTC.